The rows below give T cell receptor beta chains drawn from one sample of a study of low-dose radiotherapy and immunotherapy resistance in tumors. TCRdb analysed the reads with MiXCR anew, one entry per CDR3 protein. The table includes roughly 32,000 distinct CDR3 sequences, approximately 54% detected once. The source material was PBMCs, sampled after low-dose radiotherapy plus immunotherapy. The source of these receptors is a male donor with gallbladder cancer. Each CDR3 is given with its conserved first and last residue. The order of the fields is CDR3 protein, CDR3 DNA, clone size, D gene, J gene, V gene. D genes are given only for firm matches. Where a row states a size, it is once, few, many or the class of an expanded clone; other rows omit it.

CDR3 protein: CASTFGDSRGYTF; CDR3 DNA: TGTGCCAGCACCTTCGGGGATTCGAGAGGCTACACCTTC; clone size: medium-sized; D gene: .; J gene: TRBJ1-2; V gene: TRBV28
CDR3 protein: CASSYVGAKLSEQYF; CDR3 DNA: TGTGCCAGCAGTTACGTGGGGGCAAAGCTCTCCGAGCAGTACTTC; clone size: .; D gene: .; J gene: TRBJ2-7; V gene: TRBV6-1
CDR3 protein: CASSPPSYNEQFF; CDR3 DNA: TGTGCCAGCTCACCACCAAGTTACAATGAGCAGTTCTTC; clone size: .; D gene: .; J gene: TRBJ2-1; V gene: TRBV18
CDR3 protein: CASSQVKGTTGELFF; CDR3 DNA: TGTGCCAGCAGCCAAGTTAAGGGGACCACCGGGGAGCTGTTTTTT; clone size: many; D gene: .; J gene: TRBJ2-2; V gene: TRBV3-1
CDR3 protein: CASTNQTSMYLCASSAGEGYTF; CDR3 DNA: .; clone size: .; D gene: .; J gene: TRBJ1-2; V gene: TRBV9
CDR3 protein: CASSFIAGGNNEQFF; CDR3 DNA: TGTGCCAGCAGTTTTATAGCGGGGGGGAACAATGAGCAGTTCTTC; clone size: .; D gene: TRBD2; J gene: TRBJ2-1; V gene: TRBV7-9
CDR3 protein: CASSPGLAAPNTGELFF; CDR3 DNA: TGTGCCAGCAGCCCAGGACTAGCGGCCCCGAACACCGGGGAGCTGTTTTTT; clone size: many; D gene: TRBD2; J gene: TRBJ2-2; V gene: TRBV7-9
CDR3 protein: CATSEVTGGNPNEQYF; CDR3 DNA: TGTGCCACCAGTGAAGTGACAGGGGGCAATCCCAACGAGCAGTACTTC; clone size: .; D gene: TRBD1; J gene: TRBJ2-7; V gene: TRBV24-1
CDR3 protein: CASSYFPVRGRMSYEQYF; CDR3 DNA: TGTGCCAGCAGTTACTTTCCGGTTCGGGGCCGAATGAGCTACGAGCAGTACTTC; clone size: .; D gene: .; J gene: TRBJ2-7; V gene: TRBV6-2/TRBV6-3
CDR3 protein: CASSQDYGAGEQYF; CDR3 DNA: TGTGCCAGCAGCCAAGATTATGGTGCGGGCGAGCAGTACTTC; clone size: medium-sized; D gene: .; J gene: TRBJ2-7; V gene: TRBV4-2
CDR3 protein: CASSPIQGDGADTQYF; CDR3 DNA: TGTGCCAGCAGCCCGATACAGGGCGACGGCGCAGATACGCAGTATTTT; clone size: many; D gene: .; J gene: TRBJ2-3; V gene: TRBV7-9
CDR3 protein: CASSHPLFPGELFF; CDR3 DNA: TGTGCCAGCAGTCACCCCCTTTTTCCCGGGGAGCTGTTTTTT; clone size: many; D gene: .; J gene: TRBJ2-2; V gene: TRBV12-3/TRBV12-4
CDR3 protein: CASSQGLYNEQFF; CDR3 DNA: TGTGCCAGCAGCCAGGGACTTTACAATGAGCAGTTCTTC; clone size: many; D gene: .; J gene: TRBJ2-1; V gene: TRBV7-2
CDR3 protein: CASSLARETQYF; CDR3 DNA: TGTGCCAGCAGCTTGGCCAGGGAGACCCAGTACTTC; clone size: many; D gene: .; J gene: TRBJ2-5; V gene: TRBV5-5
CDR3 protein: CASSIGSRRSNQPQHF; CDR3 DNA: TGTGCCAGTAGTATAGGTAGCAGGCGTAGCAATCAGCCCCAGCATTTT; clone size: many; D gene: .; J gene: TRBJ1-5; V gene: TRBV19
CDR3 protein: CASSGQGSTDTQYF; CDR3 DNA: TGTGCCAGCAGCGGACAGGGAAGCACAGATACGCAGTATTTT; clone size: medium-sized; D gene: TRBD1; J gene: TRBJ2-3; V gene: TRBV28
CDR3 protein: CAISESGLRRLRDTEAFF; CDR3 DNA: TGTGCCATCAGTGAGTCGGGTCTACGCCGTTTACGAGACACTGAAGCTTTCTTT; clone size: many; D gene: .; J gene: TRBJ1-1; V gene: TRBV10-3
CDR3 protein: CASVQTAPYEQYF; CDR3 DNA: TGTGCCAGCGTCCAAACAGCTCCTTACGAGCAGTACTTC; clone size: .; D gene: .; J gene: TRBJ2-7; V gene: TRBV6-2/TRBV6-3
CDR3 protein: CASSLYSTDTQYF; CDR3 DNA: TGTGCCAGCAGCTTATACAGCACAGATACGCAGTATTTT; clone size: .; D gene: .; J gene: TRBJ2-3; V gene: TRBV7-2
CDR3 protein: CASSLATQGTNTEAFF; CDR3 DNA: TGCGCCAGCAGCTTGGCTACCCAGGGTACGAACACTGAAGCTTTCTTT; clone size: few; D gene: .; J gene: TRBJ1-1; V gene: TRBV5-1
CDR3 protein: CASSPWTYNSPLHF; CDR3 DNA: TGTGCCAGTAGTCCATGGACATATAATTCACCCCTCCACTTT; clone size: .; D gene: .; J gene: TRBJ1-6; V gene: TRBV19
CDR3 protein: CASSISGPGELFF; CDR3 DNA: TGTGCCAGTAGTATCAGTGGCCCCGGGGAGCTGTTTTTT; clone size: few; D gene: .; J gene: TRBJ2-2; V gene: TRBV19
CDR3 protein: CASSPPGYGSQPQHF; CDR3 DNA: TGTGCCAGCAGTCCCCCGGGGTATGGGAGTCAGCCCCAGCATTTT; clone size: .; D gene: .; J gene: TRBJ1-5; V gene: TRBV28
CDR3 protein: CASSVEGRGPPDTQYF; CDR3 DNA: TGTGCCAGCAGCGTAGAGGGGCGGGGTCCGCCAGATACGCAGTATTTT; clone size: .; D gene: .; J gene: TRBJ2-3; V gene: TRBV9
CDR3 protein: CASSSWTSEMLQFF; CDR3 DNA: TGTGCCAGCAGCTCCTGGACTAGCGAAATGTTACAGTTCTTC; clone size: medium-sized; D gene: TRBD2; J gene: TRBJ2-1; V gene: TRBV5-5
CDR3 protein: CATRGLRSGNTIYF; CDR3 DNA: TGTGCCACCCGGGGCCTTCGCTCTGGAAACACCATATATTTT; clone size: few; D gene: .; J gene: TRBJ1-3; V gene: TRBV28
CDR3 protein: CASSPIPDTQYF; CDR3 DNA: TGTGCCAGCAGTCCAATCCCCGATACGCAGTATTTT; clone size: .; D gene: .; J gene: TRBJ2-3; V gene: TRBV12-3/TRBV12-4
CDR3 protein: CAISDGYTDTQYF; CDR3 DNA: TGTGCCATCAGTGACGGATACACAGATACGCAGTATTTT; clone size: once; D gene: .; J gene: TRBJ2-3; V gene: TRBV10-3
CDR3 protein: CASSGTRGETQYF; CDR3 DNA: TGCGCCAGCAGCGGGACTAGAGGAGAGACCCAGTACTTC; clone size: .; D gene: TRBD2; J gene: TRBJ2-5; V gene: TRBV5-1
CDR3 protein: CASSPSGSGDEQFF; CDR3 DNA: TGTGCCAGCAGCCCTAGCGGGAGTGGGGATGAGCAGTTCTTC; clone size: medium-sized; D gene: TRBD2; J gene: TRBJ2-1; V gene: TRBV28
CDR3 protein: CASSSIQGSGANVLTF; CDR3 DNA: TGCGCCAGCAGCAGTATACAGGGGTCTGGGGCCAACGTCCTGACTTTC; clone size: .; D gene: TRBD1; J gene: TRBJ2-6; V gene: TRBV4-3
CDR3 protein: CASRVRDTEAFF; CDR3 DNA: TGTGCCAGCAGGGTGCGAGACACTGAAGCTTTCTTT; clone size: medium-sized; D gene: .; J gene: TRBJ1-1; V gene: TRBV12-3/TRBV12-4
CDR3 protein: CASSLNLRDPNEKLFF; CDR3 DNA: TGTGCCAGCAGCCTAAATTTGAGGGACCCCAATGAAAAACTGTTTTTT; clone size: few; D gene: .; J gene: TRBJ1-4; V gene: TRBV28
CDR3 protein: CASSYPADRALNQPQHF; CDR3 DNA: TGTGCCAGCAGTTACCCAGCCGACAGGGCCCTCAATCAGCCCCAGCATTTT; clone size: many; D gene: TRBD1; J gene: TRBJ1-5; V gene: TRBV6-2/TRBV6-3
CDR3 protein: CASSPLAGYAKNIQYF; CDR3 DNA: TGTGCCAGCAGCCCCCTAGCGGGTTATGCCAAAAACATTCAGTACTTC; clone size: .; D gene: TRBD2; J gene: TRBJ2-4; V gene: TRBV13
CDR3 protein: CASSYILAGDEQFF; CDR3 DNA: TGTGCCAGCAGTTACATCCTCGCGGGCGATGAGCAGTTCTTC; clone size: .; D gene: .; J gene: TRBJ2-1; V gene: TRBV6-2/TRBV6-3
CDR3 protein: CASSRPGSSSYEQYF; CDR3 DNA: TGTGCCAGCAGTCGACCGGGATCTAGCTCCTACGAGCAGTACTTC; clone size: .; D gene: .; J gene: TRBJ2-7; V gene: TRBV28
CDR3 protein: CSAKQGYEQYF; CDR3 DNA: TGCAGTGCAAAACAGGGGTACGAGCAGTACTTC; clone size: .; D gene: TRBD1; J gene: TRBJ2-7; V gene: TRBV20-1
CDR3 protein: CASSFDGLLQFF; CDR3 DNA: TGTGCCAGCAGTTTTGATGGGCTCCTCCAGTTCTTC; clone size: .; D gene: .; J gene: TRBJ2-1; V gene: TRBV27
CDR3 protein: CSASPLTSGSSYEQYF; CDR3 DNA: TGCAGTGCTAGCCCTCTCACTAGCGGGAGTAGCTACGAGCAGTACTTC; clone size: many; D gene: TRBD2; J gene: TRBJ2-7; V gene: TRBV20-1
CDR3 protein: CASSPQGTSGTQFF; CDR3 DNA: TGTGCCAGCAGTCCACAGGGGACTAGCGGGACGCAGTTCTTC; clone size: many; D gene: TRBD2; J gene: TRBJ2-1; V gene: TRBV7-7
CDR3 protein: CASAQTGKNQPQHF; CDR3 DNA: TGTGCCAGTGCACAGACAGGGAAAAATCAGCCCCAGCATTTT; clone size: .; D gene: TRBD1; J gene: TRBJ1-5; V gene: TRBV19
CDR3 protein: CATSRVDGPHSYEQYF; CDR3 DNA: TGTGCCACATCACGAGTGGACGGACCTCACTCCTACGAGCAGTACTTC; clone size: many; D gene: .; J gene: TRBJ2-7; V gene: TRBV28
CDR3 protein: CASSHDGRALNTQYF; CDR3 DNA: TGCGCCAGCAGTCACGACGGGAGGGCCTTAAATACGCAGTATTTT; clone size: .; D gene: TRBD2; J gene: TRBJ2-3; V gene: TRBV23-1
CDR3 protein: CASASSWGTYEQYF; CDR3 DNA: TGTGCCAGCGCATCTAGCTGGGGAACCTACGAGCAGTACTTC; clone size: many; D gene: .; J gene: TRBJ2-7; V gene: TRBV6-2/TRBV6-3
CDR3 protein: CASSVTGLEADTQYF; CDR3 DNA: TGCGCCAGCAGTGTGACAGGGCTTGAGGCAGATACGCAGTATTTT; clone size: many; D gene: TRBD1; J gene: TRBJ2-3; V gene: TRBV10-2
CDR3 protein: CSASPRGASTNEKLFF; CDR3 DNA: TGCAGTGCTAGCCCGAGGGGCGCATCCACTAATGAAAAACTGTTTTTT; clone size: many; D gene: .; J gene: TRBJ1-4; V gene: TRBV20-1
CDR3 protein: CASSPRTGGQYEQYF; CDR3 DNA: TGTGCCAGCAGCCCCCGGACAGGGGGCCAGTACGAGCAGTACTTC; clone size: .; D gene: TRBD1; J gene: TRBJ2-7; V gene: TRBV7-2
CDR3 protein: CASGNAEQYF; CDR3 DNA: TGTGCCAGTGGGAACGCCGAGCAGTACTTC; clone size: few; D gene: .; J gene: TRBJ2-7; V gene: TRBV28
CDR3 protein: CASSQRTGGTYEQYF; CDR3 DNA: TGCGCCAGCAGCCAGAGGACAGGGGGGACCTACGAGCAGTACTTC; clone size: .; D gene: TRBD1; J gene: TRBJ2-7; V gene: TRBV4-1
CDR3 protein: CASSPGWSGGSYEQYF; CDR3 DNA: TGTGCCAGCAGCCCAGGTTGGAGCGGGGGTTCCTACGAGCAGTACTTC; clone size: many; D gene: TRBD2; J gene: TRBJ2-7; V gene: TRBV7-2
CDR3 protein: CASSFGTGERNTEAFF; CDR3 DNA: TGCGCCAGCAGCTTTGGGACAGGGGAGAGGAACACTGAAGCTTTCTTT; clone size: few; D gene: TRBD1; J gene: TRBJ1-1; V gene: TRBV5-1
CDR3 protein: CASSQAGSPYNEQYF; CDR3 DNA: TGTGCCAGCAGCCAAGCGGGTAGCCCCTACAATGAGCAGTATTTT; clone size: few; D gene: .; J gene: TRBJ2-3; V gene: TRBV3-1